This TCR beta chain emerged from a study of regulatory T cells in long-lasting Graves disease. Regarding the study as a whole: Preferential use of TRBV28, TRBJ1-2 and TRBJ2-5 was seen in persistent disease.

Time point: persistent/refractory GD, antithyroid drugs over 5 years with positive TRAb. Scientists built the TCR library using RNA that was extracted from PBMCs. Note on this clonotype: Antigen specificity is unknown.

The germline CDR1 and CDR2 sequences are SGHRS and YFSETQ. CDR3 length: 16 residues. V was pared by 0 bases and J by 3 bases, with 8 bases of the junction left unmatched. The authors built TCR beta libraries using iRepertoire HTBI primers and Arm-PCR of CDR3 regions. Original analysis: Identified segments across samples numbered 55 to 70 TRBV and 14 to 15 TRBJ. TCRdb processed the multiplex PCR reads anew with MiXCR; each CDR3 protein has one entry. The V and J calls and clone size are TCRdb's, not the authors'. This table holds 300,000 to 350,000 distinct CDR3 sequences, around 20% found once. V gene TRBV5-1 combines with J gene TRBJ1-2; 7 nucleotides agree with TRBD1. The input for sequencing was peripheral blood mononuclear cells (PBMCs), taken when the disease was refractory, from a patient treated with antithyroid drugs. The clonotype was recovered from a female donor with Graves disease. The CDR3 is CASSLGAGGTYYGYTF. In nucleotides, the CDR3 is TGCGCCAGCAGCTTGGGGGCAGGGGGAACCTACTATGGCTACACCTTC.